Below, 30 T cell receptor beta chains from the same sample are listed, as sequenced in a study of T cell responses to AZD1222 COVID-19 vaccine. Clones were read by immunoSEQ multiplex PCR, and TCRdb kept only the in-frame ones, dropping some. The data show some 140,000 clones, with roughly 94% seen just once and roughly 2% held by the top ten. This specimen consisted of peripheral blood, obtained on day 0 of AZD1222 vaccination. The receptors shown here come from an adult in good health.

The chain is built from TRBV4-1 and TRBJ1-4, with a weak D call TRBD1 (5 bases). The CDR3 has 17 residues. Between the trimmed V and J ends, which lost 1 base and 3 bases, there was a span of 15 bases. Per germline, CDR1 MGHRA and CDR2 YSYEKL. CDR3 amino acids: CASSQGGRVVPNEKLFF. CDR3 nucleotide sequence: TGCGCCAGCAGCCAAGGAGGCAGGGTGGTACCTAATGAAAAACTGTTTTTT.

V is TRBV19 and J is TRBJ1-5, with TRBD1 matching 10 bases. The V gene end was trimmed by 5 bases and the J gene end by 1 base; junction bases not matched to a gene: 14. The CDR3 contains 19 residues. In germline, CDR1 is LNHDA, CDR2 SQIVND (reference sequence). The CDR3 coding sequence is TGTGCCAGTAGTCCCAAAATACCCGGGACAGGGGAAAGCAATCAGCCCCAGCATTTT. Protein product: CASSPKIPGTGESNQPQHF.

The chain is built from TRBV10-3 and TRBJ1-1, with D tentatively TRBD1 (6 bases). Trimming removed 3 bases from V and 1 base from J, with 15 bases in between. The CDR3 length is 16 residues. Germline CDR1 is ENHRY and CDR2 is SYGVKD. The DNA for the CDR3 is TGTGCCATCAGTGACCCTATTGACAGGACGAACACTGAAGCTTTCTTT. This gives the protein CAISDPIDRTNTEAFF.

In nucleotides, the CDR3 is TGTGCCAGCAGCACTCAAGCAACTAATGAAAAACTGTTTTTT. Protein: CASSTQATNEKLFF. This sequence joins TRBV7-2 and TRBJ1-4; D not resolved. The germline V gene encodes CDR1 SGHTA and CDR2 FQGNSA. The CDR3 is 14 residues long. V shed 5 bases and J shed 0 bases, with 7 bases lying between them. Based on the CDR3 plus reference TRBV7-2 and TRBJ1-4, the full variable domain is GAGVSQSPSNKVTEKGKDVELRCDPISGHTALYWYRQSLGQGLEFLIYFQGNSAPDKSGLPSDRFSAERTGGSVSTLTIQRTQQEDSAVYLCASSTQATNEKLFFGSGTQLSVL.

The rearrangement joins TRBV29-1 to TRBJ2-7; tentatively, D is TRBD2 (5 bases). Trimming stripped 6 bases from V and 3 bases from J, with 9 bases between. Germline-derived CDR1 and CDR2 are SQVTM and ANQGSEA. The CDR3 is 11 amino acids. The CDR3, as DNA: TGCAGCGTAAAACGGGACTACGAGCAGTACTTC. It specifies CSVKRDYEQYF.

The V call is TRBV9, the J call TRBJ2-3; D gene uncertain. Germline assignment: CDR1 SGDLS and CDR2 YYNGEE. Trimming pared 4 bases from V and 3 bases from J, leaving 18 bases between. The CDR3 extends over 16 amino acids. The CDR3 DNA sequence: TGTGCCAGCAGCAACCGGGCCCCCCCTGGGACAGATACGCAGTATTTT. Protein sequence: CASSNRAPPGTDTQYF. Looking up the rest from reference TRBV9 and TRBJ2-3 gives the full variable domain: DSGVTQTPKHLITATGQRVTLRCSPRSGDLSVYWYQQSLDQGLQFLIQYYNGEERAKGNILERFSAQQFPDLHSELNLSSLELGDSALYFCASSNRAPPGTDTQYFGPGTRLTVL.

The rearrangement links TRBV5-1 to TRBJ2-3; D is perhaps TRBD1 (6 bases). This CDR3 has 13 amino acids. CDR1 is SGHRS, CDR2 YFSETQ, per germline. V was cut by 2 bases and J by 6 bases, with 10 bases left in between. For the CDR3, the DNA is TGCGCCAGCAGCTTCCCAGGGGATGATACGCAGTATTTT. It is translated as CASSFPGDDTQYF.

The V call is TRBV5-1, the J call TRBJ2-3, with 8 positions matching TRBD1. CDR1 is SGHRS and CDR2 is YFSETQ in the germline V gene. The CDR3 runs 15 residues. Trimming at V came to 1 base and at J to 3 bases, leaving 4 bases not matched to a gene. CDR3 DNA: TGCGCCAGCAGCTTGACAGGGGGAGGAACAGATACGCAGTATTTT. Translated, it gives CASSLTGGGTDTQYF.

The V and J genes are TRBV28 and TRBJ1-6; D is uncertain. Germline CDR1 MDHEN, CDR2 SYDVKM. This CDR3 region has 15 residues. V was shortened by 5 bases and J by 9 bases, with 17 bases between the two germline ends. The CDR3 protein is CASSTRKVLPSPLHF. CDR3 bases: TGTGCCAGCAGTACCAGGAAGGTACTACCTTCACCCCTCCACTTT.

The count of this clone is one. The chain recombines TRBV6-1 with TRBJ1-2; TRBD1 is a possible D gene (5 bases). The CDR3 is 18 residues long. V lost 0 bases to trimming and J lost 3 bases, with 20 bases between them. Germline CDR1 MNHNS, CDR2 SASEGT. The CDR3 is CASSEAGVWTLGDYGYTF. DNA for the CDR3: TGTGCCAGCAGTGAAGCGGGGGTTTGGACCCTCGGGGACTATGGCTACACCTTC.

The V and J genes are TRBV9 and TRBJ2-7, with TRBD2 matching 7 bases. Germline V gene lookup returns CDR1 SGDLS and CDR2 YYNGEE. This CDR3 has 14 residues. With V trimmed by 0 bases and J by 1 base, 1 base remained unmatched. In DNA, the CDR3 is TGTGCCAGCAGCGTAGGGACTAGATCCTACGAGCAGTACTTC. Encoded protein: CASSVGTRSYEQYF.

This sequence joins TRBV7-2 and TRBJ1-5; no reliable D call. The germline V gene has CDR1 SGHTA and CDR2 FQGNSA. This CDR3 has 15 amino acids. Trimming took 2 bases from V and 2 from J, leaving 10 bases between them. CDR3 in DNA: TGTGCCAGCAGCTTATCGGCAGTTGGCAATCAGCCCCAGCATTTT. Its translation: CASSLSAVGNQPQHF.

Here the CDR3 DNA reads TGCGCCAGCAGCTTGGGGCAGGGGTCATCAACTAATGAAAAACTGTTTTTT. Amino acid sequence: CASSLGQGSSTNEKLFF. This rearrangement joins TRBV5-1 to TRBJ1-4; perhaps TRBD1 as D (6 bases). Germline V gene lookup returns CDR1 SGHRS and CDR2 YFSETQ. V was shortened by 0 bases and J by 0 bases, with 12 bases between the two germline ends. The CDR3 runs to 17 residues.

The chain is built from TRBV19 and TRBJ2-7; tentatively, D is TRBD2 (7 bases). The germline V gene encodes CDR1 LNHDA and CDR2 SQIVND (reference sequence). V was clipped by 10 bases and J by 6 bases, with 13 bases between them. CDR3 length: 11 amino acids. The CDR3 nucleotides are TGTGCCACCCGGGGGGCAGGCGAGCAGTACTTC. It is translated as CATRGAGEQYF.

This chain uses TRBV10-2 with TRBJ1-5; a possible D gene is TRBD1 (6 bases). V was pared by 2 bases and J by 6 bases, with 26 bases between. Germline CDR1 is WSHSY and CDR2 is SAAADI. The CDR3 is 19 residues long. The CDR3 DNA sequence: TGCGCCAGCAGTGAGGCCAAACTTTTGGACAGAGCTAGGGTTCAGCCCCAGCATTTT. Encoded protein: CASSEAKLLDRARVQPQHF.

In this sample, this clone turned up a few times. The chain carries TRBV2 and TRBJ1-5; D is uncertain. The V and J ends lost 4 bases and 5 bases respectively, with 12 bases between them. CDR3 length equals 14 residues. Germline V gives CDR1 SNHLY, CDR2 FYNNEI. Here the CDR3 DNA reads TGTGCCAGCAGTGTAGGAGGGCTGGATCAGCCCCAGCATTTT. Amino acids: CASSVGGLDQPQHF.

The chain combines TRBV21-1 with TRBJ2-1. TRBV21-1 is marked as a pseudogene. This CDR3 comprises 14 residues. For the CDR3, the DNA is TGTGCCAGCAGCTCGTGGACGGGCTACAATGAGCAGTTCTTC. This codes for CASSSWTGYNEQFF.

The CDR3 loop is CATLARGVNTGELFF. The CDR3 DNA sequence: TGTGCCACCTTGGCCAGGGGGGTCAACACCGGGGAGCTGTTTTTT. The chain couples TRBV21-1 to TRBJ2-2; the table names TRBD1, a call not compared with the DNA. TRBV21-1 is shown as a pseudogene. The length of the CDR3 is 15 residues.

This chain connects TRBV18 to TRBJ2-2, with TRBD1 identical over 8 bases. The CDR3 loop spans 16 amino acids. V shed 3 bases and J 4 bases; nucleotides not matched to a gene: 7. Looked up from germline, CDR1 is KGHSH and CDR2 is LQKENI. The CDR3 region is CASSPTQGASTGELFF. The CDR3 bases are TGTGCCAGCTCACCCACCCAGGGGGCGAGCACCGGGGAGCTGTTTTTT.

The rearrangement joins TRBV11-3 to TRBJ2-3; D gene ambiguous. V gave up 2 bases and J gave up 6 bases, with 9 bases separating them. This CDR3 comprises 13 residues. Germline values: CDR1 SGHNT, CDR2 YENEEA. CDR3 residues: CASSLSGSDTQYF. Written as DNA, the CDR3 is TGTGCCAGCAGCTTAAGTGGCTCTGATACGCAGTATTTT.

The chain joins TRBV10-2 to TRBJ2-2, with D unclear. V lost 10 bases, J lost 1 base, and 10 bases lay in between. Germline V gene lookup returns CDR1 WSHSY and CDR2 SAAADI. The CDR3 has 13 residues. The CDR3 loop is CATMTRNTGELFF. The CDR3 nucleotides are TGCGCCACCATGACACGGAACACCGGGGAGCTGTTTTTT.

The J gene is TRBJ2-1, the V gene TRBV7-9; 10 nucleotides align to TRBD2. The CDR3 has 16 amino acids. The J segment lost 8 bases and the V segment lost 4 bases, leaving 11 bases of the junction unmatched. Germline V gene data show CDR1 as SEHNR and CDR2 as FQNEAQ (reference sequence). The CDR3 DNA follows: TGTGCCAGCAGCTCTTCGACTAGCGGGTCTTGGGATGAGCAGTTCTTC. As protein: CASSSSTSGSWDEQFF.

The chain employs TRBV18 and TRBJ2-1; D gene unclear. Germline CDR1 is KGHSH and CDR2 is LQKENI. V was shortened by 6 bases and J by 0 bases, with 15 bases between the two germline ends. The CDR3 has 16 residues. This chain's CDR3 is CASSLGSRLSYNEQFF. The CDR3 DNA reads as TGTGCCAGCTCCCTGGGTTCGCGGCTCTCCTACAATGAGCAGTTCTTC. Drawing the rest from reference TRBV18 and TRBJ2-1, the complete variable domain is NAGVMQNPRHLVRRRGQEARLRCSPMKGHSHVYWYRQLPEEGLKFMVYLQKENIIDESGMPKERFSAEFPKEGPSILRIQQVVRGDSAAYFCASSLGSRLSYNEQFFGPGTRLTVL.

V is TRBV6-5 and J is TRBJ2-3; tentatively, D is TRBD1 (5 bases). Germline V CDR1 and CDR2: MNHEY, SVGAGI. This CDR3 is 16 amino acids long. V lost 0 bases and J lost 4, with 14 bases in between. CDR3 amino acids: CASSYSTAHSADTQYF. In nucleotides, the CDR3 is TGTGCCAGCAGTTACTCGACAGCCCATTCCGCAGATACGCAGTATTTT.

The chain uses TRBV7-9 and TRBJ1-1, with unresolved D. The ends were cut back, 6 bases at V and 5 bases at J, with 7 bases in the middle. The CDR3 consists of 11 residues. Germline V gene sequence: CDR1 SEHNR, CDR2 FQNEAQ (reference sequence). The CDR3 nucleotides are TGTGCCAGCAGGGATACGACTGAAGCTTTCTTT. As protein: CASRDTTEAFF.

The CDR3 DNA follows: TGTGCCAGCAGCCCCCGTAGACAGCCCAACACTGAAGCTTTCTTT. This encodes CASSPRRQPNTEAFF. V is TRBV7-2 and J is TRBJ1-1; the D gene is possibly TRBD1 (5 bases). The V gene lost 5 bases and the J gene lost 2 bases, with 15 bases spanning the gap. The germline V gene encodes CDR1 SGHTA and CDR2 FQGNSA. The CDR3 contains 15 residues.

V gene TRBV9 combines with J gene TRBJ2-3; 9 positions match TRBD2. The germline V gene has CDR1 SGDLS and CDR2 YYNGEE. The CDR3 runs 16 residues. The V and J ends lost 1 base and 6 bases, in that order; junction bases with no gene match: 9. In nucleotides, the CDR3 is TGTGCCAGCAGCGTATATGGCGGGGGGGCCGGGGATACGCAGTATTTT. Translating gives CASSVYGGGAGDTQYF.

The J gene is TRBJ2-3, the V gene TRBV4-3; D perhaps matches TRBD2 (5 bases). V dropped 0 bases and J dropped 4 bases, with 8 bases sitting between them. Germline V gene data show CDR1 as LGHNA and CDR2 as YSLEER. CDR3 length: 14 residues. In DNA, the CDR3 is TGCGCCAGCAGCCAAGATCCGCGGGCAGATACGCAGTATTTT. Translated, it gives CASSQDPRADTQYF.

This clone was found once. This chain connects TRBV7-9 to TRBJ1-5; D is ambiguous. Looked up from germline, CDR1 is SEHNR and CDR2 is FQNEAQ (reference sequence). This CDR3 spans 13 amino acids. Trimming shortened V by 4 bases and J by 7 bases, and 11 bases separated the two germline ends. DNA of the CDR3: TGTGCCAGCAGCTCAGCGGGGAAACAGCCCCAGCATTTT. It specifies CASSSAGKQPQHF.

This clone was counted a few times. The chain links TRBV2 to TRBJ2-2, with 9 bases aligning to TRBD1. The ends lost 6 bases at V and 6 bases at J; junction bases unmatched: 8. Germline V gene data show CDR1 as SNHLY and CDR2 as FYNNEI. This CDR3 is built from 15 residues. CDR3 DNA sequence: TGTGCCAGCAGGGAGTACAGGGGGCGCTCCGGGGAGCTGTTTTTT. Translating gives CASREYRGRSGELFF. Drawing the rest from reference TRBV2 and TRBJ2-2, the complete variable domain is EPEVTQTPSHQVTQMGQEVILRCVPISNHLYFYWYRQILGQKVEFLVSFYNNEISEKSEIFDDQFSVERPDGSNFTLKIRSTKLEDSAMYFCASREYRGRSGELFFGEGSRLTVL.